What follows is one T cell receptor beta chain and its context. This entry belongs to a study of T cell repertoires in ileal Crohn's disease. Study-level background: Approximately 35% were active smokers at surgery; median disease duration was nearly eight years.

The CDR3 consists of 15 residues. V gave up 4 bases and J gave up 2 bases, with 14 bases separating them. Germline CDR1 SGHRS, CDR2 YFSETQ. Eligibility required adulthood, ileal or ileocolonic Crohn's disease and indicated ileocolonic resection. Libraries were prepared by immunoSEQ multiplex PCR; TCRdb keeps only in-frame clonotypes and omits some of them. This sample has 6,000 or so clones, with approximately 80% found just once. Sequences were obtained from ileal tissue. The rearrangement uses TRBV5-1 and TRBJ2-3; TRBD1 might be the D (5 bases). The sequence derives from an adult with Crohn's disease. The DNA for the CDR3 is TGCGCCAGCAGCCAGTCGGACACGCACACAGATACGCAGTATTTT. This gives the protein CASSQSDTHTDTQYF.